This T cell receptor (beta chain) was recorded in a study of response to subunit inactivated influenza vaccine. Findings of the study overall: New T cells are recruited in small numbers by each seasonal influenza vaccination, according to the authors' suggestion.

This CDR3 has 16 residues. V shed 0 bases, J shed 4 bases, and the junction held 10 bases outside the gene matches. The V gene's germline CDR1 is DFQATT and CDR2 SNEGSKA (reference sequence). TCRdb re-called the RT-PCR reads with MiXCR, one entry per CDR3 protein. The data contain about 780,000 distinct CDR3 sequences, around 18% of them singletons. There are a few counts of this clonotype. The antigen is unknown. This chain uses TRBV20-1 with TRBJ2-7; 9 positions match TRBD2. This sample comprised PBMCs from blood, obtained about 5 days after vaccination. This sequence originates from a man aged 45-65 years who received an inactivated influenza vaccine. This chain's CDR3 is CSARDIAASGMYEQYF. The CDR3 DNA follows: TGCAGTGCTAGAGATATCGCGGCTAGCGGGATGTACGAGCAGTACTTC.